This T cell receptor (beta chain) was identified in a study of beta chain features in type 1 diabetes. The entirety of the isolated RNA underwent reverse transcription, so expressed TCRB transcripts were sequenced. Sequenced by immunoSEQ multiplex PCR; TCRdb stores in-frame clones only, minus some. This table has under 300,000 clones, about 20% appearing once. Remarks on this clone: Its antigen is unknown.

Germline V gives CDR1 MRHNA, CDR2 SNTAGT. CDR3 length: 14 amino acids. Trimming cost V 4 bases and J 2 bases, with 9 bases left between them. The study's findings and limits: Highly expressing activated T cells could be over-counted with a cDNA template. Among all four CD4+ subsets, Type 1 diabetes patients had TCRB CDR3s that were moderately but significantly shorter. The study found that naive, central memory and Treg TCRB repertoires appeared more similar in patients than in healthy donors. There were fewer insertions and more deletions at the VDJ junctions of type 1 diabetes patients.

Sorted cells reached over 95% purity in every population. Sequences were obtained from naive CD4+ T cells from blood. The chain combines TRBV6-4 with TRBJ2-1, with D possibly being TRBD1 (5 bases). The TCR was taken from a woman aged 40 to 50 with type 1 diabetes. The CDR3 is CASSARVPYNEQFF. The CDR3 DNA reads as TGTGCCAGCAGTGCCAGGGTACCCTACAATGAGCAGTTCTTC.